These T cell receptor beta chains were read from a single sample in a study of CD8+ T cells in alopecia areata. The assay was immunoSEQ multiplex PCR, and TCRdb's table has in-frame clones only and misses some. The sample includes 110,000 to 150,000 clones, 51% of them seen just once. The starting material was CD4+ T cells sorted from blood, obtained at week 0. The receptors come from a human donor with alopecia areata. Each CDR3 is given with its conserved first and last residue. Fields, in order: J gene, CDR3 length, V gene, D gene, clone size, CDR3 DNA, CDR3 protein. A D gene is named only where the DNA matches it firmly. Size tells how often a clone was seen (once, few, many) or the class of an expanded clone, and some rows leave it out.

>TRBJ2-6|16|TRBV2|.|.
TGTGCCAGCAGTCCCGCCCGAACTCAGGGGGCCAACGTCCTGACTTTC
CASSPARTQGANVLTF
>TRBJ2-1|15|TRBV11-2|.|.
TGTGCCAGCAGCTTAGACAGGGGTTCCTACAATGAGCAGTTCTTC
CASSLDRGSYNEQFF
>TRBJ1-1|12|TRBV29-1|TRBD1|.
TGCAGCGCAATTACAGGGGGCACTGAAGCTTTCTTT
CSAITGGTEAFF
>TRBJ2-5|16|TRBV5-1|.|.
TGCGCCAGCAGCTTGGTTCGGGATCGAACGTTGGAGACCCAGTACTTC
CASSLVRDRTLETQYF
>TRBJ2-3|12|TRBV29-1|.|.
TGCAGCGTTGGACAGGGCACAGATACGCAGTATTTT
CSVGQGTDTQYF
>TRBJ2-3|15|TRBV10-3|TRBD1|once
TGTGCCATCAGTGGGACAGGGTTGGAAACAGATACGCAGTATTTT
CAISGTGLETDTQYF
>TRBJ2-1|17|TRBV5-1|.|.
TGCGCCAGCAGCTTGGCCGGGAGCATATGGGATATCGATGAGCAGTTCTTC
CASSLAGSIWDIDEQFF
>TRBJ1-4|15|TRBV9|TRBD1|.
TGTGCCAGCAGCGTAGCTGGGACAGGGTGGGAAAAACTGTTTTTT
CASSVAGTGWEKLFF
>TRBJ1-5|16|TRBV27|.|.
TGTGCCAGCAGTTCCTCGGGCCTTCATGTTGGTCAGCCCCAGCATTTT
CASSSSGLHVGQPQHF
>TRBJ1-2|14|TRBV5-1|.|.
TGCGCCAGCAGCTCTACGGGAGTTGGCTATGGCTACACCTTC
CASSSTGVGYGYTF
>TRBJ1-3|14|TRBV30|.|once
TGTGCCTGTGAGGGCAAGAGCTCTGGAAACACCATATATTTT
CACEGKSSGNTIYF
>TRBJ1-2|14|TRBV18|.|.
TGTGCCAGCTCACCACCCAGCAGGCAACATGGCTACACCTTC
CASSPPSRQHGYTF
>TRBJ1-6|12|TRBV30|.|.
TGTGCCTGGAGTGTACACCAATCACCCCTCCACTTT
CAWSVHQSPLHF
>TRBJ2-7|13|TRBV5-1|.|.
TGCGCCAGCAGCTTGAGCAGATCCTACGAGCAGTACTTC
CASSLSRSYEQYF
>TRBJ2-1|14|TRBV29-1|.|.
TGCAGCGTTGTGGCGTTACGCCTATACAATGAGCAGTTCTTC
CSVVALRLYNEQFF
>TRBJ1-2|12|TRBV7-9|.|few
TGTGCCAGCAGCTTAGTGGGCTATGGCTACACCTTC
CASSLVGYGYTF
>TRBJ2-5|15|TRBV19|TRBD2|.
TGTGCCAGTAGTGTGGGACTAGCGGGAAGCGAGACCCAGTACTTC
CASSVGLAGSETQYF
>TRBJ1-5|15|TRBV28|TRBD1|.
TGTGCCAGCAGGGTACAGGGGGTTAGCAATCAGCCCCAGCATTTT
CASRVQGVSNQPQHF
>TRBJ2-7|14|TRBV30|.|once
TGTGCCTGGAGTCGGGCCAATAGCCCCTACGAGCAGTACTTC
CAWSRANSPYEQYF
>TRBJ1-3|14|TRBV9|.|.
TGTGCCAGCAGCGACGGGGCGTCTGGAAACACCATATATTTT
CASSDGASGNTIYF
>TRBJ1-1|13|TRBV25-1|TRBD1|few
TGTGCCAGCACGACAGGGGGTTTCACTGAAGCTTTCTTT
CASTTGGFTEAFF
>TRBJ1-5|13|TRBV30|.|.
TGTGCCTGGAGTGTTAGGGGGGATCAGCCCCAGCATTTT
CAWSVRGDQPQHF
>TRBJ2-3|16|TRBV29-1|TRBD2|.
TGCAGCGCCGGGGTGACTAGCGGGGCCCACACAGATACGCAGTATTTT
CSAGVTSGAHTDTQYF
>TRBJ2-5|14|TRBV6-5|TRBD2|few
TGTGCCAGCAGTCTAGCGGGAAGCGAGAAGACCCAGTACTTC
CASSLAGSEKTQYF
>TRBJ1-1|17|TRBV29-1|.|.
TGCAGCGTTGAAGACCCCCTCTACGGGCTCCCGAACACTGAAGCTTTCTTT
CSVEDPLYGLPNTEAFF
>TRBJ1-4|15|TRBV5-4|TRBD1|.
TGTGCCAGCAGAACCGGGACAGGGGGCGATGAAAAACTGTTTTTT
CASRTGTGGDEKLFF
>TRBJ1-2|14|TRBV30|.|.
TGTGCCACGGAGGTCGGTTCAGACGGGAATGGCTACACCTTC
CATEVGSDGNGYTF